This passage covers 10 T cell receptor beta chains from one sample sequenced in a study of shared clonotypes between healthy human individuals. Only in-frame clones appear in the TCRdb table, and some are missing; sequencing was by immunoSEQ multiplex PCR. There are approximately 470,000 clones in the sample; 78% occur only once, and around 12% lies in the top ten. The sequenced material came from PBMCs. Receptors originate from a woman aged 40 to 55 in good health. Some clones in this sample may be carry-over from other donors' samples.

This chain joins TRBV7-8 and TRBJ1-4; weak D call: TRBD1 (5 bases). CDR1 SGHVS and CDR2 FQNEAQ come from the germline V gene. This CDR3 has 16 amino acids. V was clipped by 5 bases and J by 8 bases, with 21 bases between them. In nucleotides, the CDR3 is TGTGCCAGCAGCCCTTCCAGCAAAGGGGCAGTCGAAAAACTGTTTTTT. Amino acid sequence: CASSPSSKGAVEKLFF.

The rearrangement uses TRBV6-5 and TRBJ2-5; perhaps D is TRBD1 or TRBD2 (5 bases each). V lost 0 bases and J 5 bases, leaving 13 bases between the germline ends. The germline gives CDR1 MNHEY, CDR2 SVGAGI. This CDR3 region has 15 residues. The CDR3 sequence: CASSYSLGTGETQYF. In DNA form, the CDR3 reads TGTGCCAGCAGTTACTCGTTGGGGACGGGGGAGACCCAGTACTTC.

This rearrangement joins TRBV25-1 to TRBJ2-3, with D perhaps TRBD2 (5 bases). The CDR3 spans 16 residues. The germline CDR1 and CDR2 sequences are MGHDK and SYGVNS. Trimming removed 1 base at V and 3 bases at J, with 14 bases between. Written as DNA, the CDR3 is TGTGCCAGCAGTGAATCCCCGGGCCGAGGGACAGATACGCAGTATTTT. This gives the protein CASSESPGRGTDTQYF.

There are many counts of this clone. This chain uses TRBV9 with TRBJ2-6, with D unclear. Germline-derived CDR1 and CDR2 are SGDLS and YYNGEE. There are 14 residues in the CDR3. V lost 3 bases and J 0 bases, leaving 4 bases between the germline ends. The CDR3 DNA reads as TGTGCCAGCAGCGGACACTCTGGGGCCAACGTCCTGACTTTC. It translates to CASSGHSGANVLTF.

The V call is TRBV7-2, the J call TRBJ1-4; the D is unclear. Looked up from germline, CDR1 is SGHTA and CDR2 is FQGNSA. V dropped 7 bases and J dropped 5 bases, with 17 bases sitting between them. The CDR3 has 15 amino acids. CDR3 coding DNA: TGTGCCAGCACCTTGGCGCGGGTGGAGAATGAAAAACTGTTTTTT. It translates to CASTLARVENEKLFF.

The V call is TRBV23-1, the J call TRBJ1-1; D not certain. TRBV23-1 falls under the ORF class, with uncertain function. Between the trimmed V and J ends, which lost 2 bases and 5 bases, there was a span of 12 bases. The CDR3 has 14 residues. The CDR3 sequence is CASSQPPGDTEAFF. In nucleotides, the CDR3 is TGCGCCAGCAGTCAACCCCCCGGGGATACTGAAGCTTTCTTT.

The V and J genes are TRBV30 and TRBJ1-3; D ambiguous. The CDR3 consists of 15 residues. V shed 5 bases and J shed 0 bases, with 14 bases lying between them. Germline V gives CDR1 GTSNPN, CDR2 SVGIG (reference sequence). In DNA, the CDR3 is TGTGCCTGGGCCTACACGGAAACCTCTGGAAACACCATATATTTT. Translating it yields CAWAYTETSGNTIYF. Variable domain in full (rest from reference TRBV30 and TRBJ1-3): SQTIHQWPATLVQPVGSPLSLECTVEGTSNPNLYWYRQAAGRGLQLLFYSVGIGQISSEVPQNLSASRPQDRQFILSSKKLLLSDSGFYLCAWAYTETSGNTIYFGEGSWLTVV.

CDR3 sequence: CASSQDGPPGAGNTIYF. The CDR3 region has the DNA TGCGCCAGCAGCCAAGACGGACCCCCAGGGGCTGGAAACACCATATATTTT. V is TRBV4-1 and J is TRBJ1-3; D may be TRBD1 (6 bases). CDR1 and CDR2 (germline): MGHRA, YSYEKL. Trimming removed 0 bases from V and 2 bases from J, with 14 bases in between. The CDR3 is made up of 17 amino acids.

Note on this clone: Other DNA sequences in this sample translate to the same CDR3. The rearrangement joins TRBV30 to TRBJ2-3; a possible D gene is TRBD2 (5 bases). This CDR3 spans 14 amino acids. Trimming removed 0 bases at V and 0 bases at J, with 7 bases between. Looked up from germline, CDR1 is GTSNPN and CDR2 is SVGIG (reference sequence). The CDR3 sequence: CAWSVGGSTDTQYF. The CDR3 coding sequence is TGTGCCTGGAGTGTCGGCGGGAGCACAGATACGCAGTATTTT.

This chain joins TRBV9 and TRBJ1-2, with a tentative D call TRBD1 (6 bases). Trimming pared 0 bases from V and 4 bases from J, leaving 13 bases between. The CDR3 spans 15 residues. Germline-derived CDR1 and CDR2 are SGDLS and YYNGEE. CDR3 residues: CASSVAGTYRYGYTF. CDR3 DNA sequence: TGTGCCAGCAGCGTAGCGGGGACATACCGCTATGGCTACACCTTC.